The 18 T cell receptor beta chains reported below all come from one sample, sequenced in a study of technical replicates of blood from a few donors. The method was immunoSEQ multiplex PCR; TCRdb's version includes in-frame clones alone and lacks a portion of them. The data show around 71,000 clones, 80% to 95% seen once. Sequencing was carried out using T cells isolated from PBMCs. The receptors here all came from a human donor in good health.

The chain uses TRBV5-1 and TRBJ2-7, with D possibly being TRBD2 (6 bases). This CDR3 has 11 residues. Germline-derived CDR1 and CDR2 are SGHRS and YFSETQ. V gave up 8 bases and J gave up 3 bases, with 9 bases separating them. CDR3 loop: CASGGNYEQYF. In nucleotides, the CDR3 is TGCGCCAGTGGCGGGAACTACGAGCAGTACTTC.

CDR3 in DNA: TGTGCCAGTAGTATAATGCTAGCGGGACAAGAGACCCAGTACTTC. Protein: CASSIMLAGQETQYF. V is TRBV19 and J is TRBJ2-5; 9 bases match TRBD2. This CDR3 comprises 15 residues. Germline V gene sequence: CDR1 LNHDA, CDR2 SQIVND (reference sequence). After removal of 2 bases from V and 2 bases from J, the junction contained 3 bases not matched to a gene. Using reference TRBV19 and TRBJ2-5 for the parts outside the CDR3, the full variable domain is DGGITQSPKYLFRKEGQNVTLSCEQNLNHDAMYWYRQDPGQGLRLIYYSQIVNDFQKGDIAEGYSVSREKKESFPLTVTSAQKNPTAFYLCASSIMLAGQETQYFGPGTRLLVL.

CDR3: CASSPQGPGANVLTF. The CDR3 DNA follows: TGTGCCAGCTCACCTCAGGGCCCTGGGGCCAACGTCCTGACTTTC. The V and J genes are TRBV18 and TRBJ2-6, with D possibly TRBD1 on 5 matching bases. With 3 bases removed from V and 2 bases from J, the gap between germline ends came to 8 bases. Germline CDR1 reads KGHSH; CDR2 reads LQKENI. There are 15 residues in the CDR3.

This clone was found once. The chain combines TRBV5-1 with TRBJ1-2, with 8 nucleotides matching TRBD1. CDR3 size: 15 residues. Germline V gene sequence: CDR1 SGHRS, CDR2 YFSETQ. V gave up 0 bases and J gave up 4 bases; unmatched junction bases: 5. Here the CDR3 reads CASSLGTGPLYGYTF. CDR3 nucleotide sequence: TGCGCCAGCAGCTTGGGGACAGGGCCTCTCTATGGCTACACCTTC.

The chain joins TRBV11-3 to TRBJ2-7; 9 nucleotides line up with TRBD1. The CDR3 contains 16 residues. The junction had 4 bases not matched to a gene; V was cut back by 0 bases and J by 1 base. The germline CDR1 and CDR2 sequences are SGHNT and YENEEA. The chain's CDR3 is CASSLEAGTGSYEQYF. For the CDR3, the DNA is TGTGCCAGCAGCTTAGAAGCCGGGACAGGGTCCTACGAGCAGTACTTC.

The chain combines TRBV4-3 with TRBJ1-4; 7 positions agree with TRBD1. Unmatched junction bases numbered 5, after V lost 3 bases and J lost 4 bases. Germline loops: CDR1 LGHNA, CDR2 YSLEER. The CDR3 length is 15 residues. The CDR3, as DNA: TGCGCCAGCAGCCAGGGGACAGCTTATAATGAAAAACTGTTTTTT. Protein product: CASSQGTAYNEKLFF.

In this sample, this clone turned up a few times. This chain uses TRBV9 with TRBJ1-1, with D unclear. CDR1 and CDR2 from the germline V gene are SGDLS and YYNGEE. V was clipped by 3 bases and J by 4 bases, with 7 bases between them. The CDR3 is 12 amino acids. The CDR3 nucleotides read TGTGCCAGCAGCGGCGGGAGCACTGAAGCTTTCTTT. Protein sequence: CASSGGSTEAFF.

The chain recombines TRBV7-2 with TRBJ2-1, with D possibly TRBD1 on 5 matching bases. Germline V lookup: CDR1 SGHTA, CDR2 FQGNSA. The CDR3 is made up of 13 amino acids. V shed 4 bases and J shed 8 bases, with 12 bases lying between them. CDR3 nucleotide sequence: TGTGCCAGCAGCTCCAGGGTGTTCGATGAGCAGTTCTTC. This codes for CASSSRVFDEQFF.

CDR3 loop: CASSSAQLGSSYNEQFF. The CDR3 DNA is TGTGCCAGCAGCTCTGCTCAACTAGGCTCCTCCTACAATGAGCAGTTCTTC. The genes are TRBV9 and TRBJ2-1, with D maybe TRBD2 (5 bases). The V gene lost 4 bases and the J gene lost 0 bases, with 17 bases spanning the gap. This CDR3 has 17 amino acids. Germline V gene sequence: CDR1 SGDLS, CDR2 YYNGEE.

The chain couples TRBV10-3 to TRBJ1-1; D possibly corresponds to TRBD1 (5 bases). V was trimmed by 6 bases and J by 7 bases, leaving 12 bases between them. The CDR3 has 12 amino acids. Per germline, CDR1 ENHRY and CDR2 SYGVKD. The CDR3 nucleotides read TGTGCCATCAGACCATCGGGGGTTGAAGCTTTCTTT. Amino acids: CAIRPSGVEAFF.

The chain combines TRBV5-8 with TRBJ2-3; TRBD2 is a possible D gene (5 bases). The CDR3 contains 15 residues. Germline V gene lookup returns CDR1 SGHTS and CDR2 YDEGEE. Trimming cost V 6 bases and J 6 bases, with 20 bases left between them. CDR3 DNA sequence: TGTGCCAGCACTTTTCGGGGTTTTGGCCTGGATACGCAGTATTTT. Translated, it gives CASTFRGFGLDTQYF.

CDR3 loop: CASGEVLNTEAFF. DNA of the CDR3: TGTGCCAGCGGGGAGGTCCTGAACACTGAAGCTTTCTTT. J is TRBJ1-1 and V is TRBV6-1; unclear D gene. The CDR3 has 13 residues. CDR1 is MNHNS, CDR2 SASEGT, per germline. Between the trimmed V and J ends, which lost 8 bases and 0 bases, there was a span of 10 bases.

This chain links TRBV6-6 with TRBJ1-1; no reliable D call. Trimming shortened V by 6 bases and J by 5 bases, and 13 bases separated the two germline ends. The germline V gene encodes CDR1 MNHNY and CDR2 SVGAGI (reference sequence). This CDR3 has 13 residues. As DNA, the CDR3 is TGTGCCAGCAGATCACTAGGGCATACTGAAGCTTTCTTT. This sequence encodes CASRSLGHTEAFF.

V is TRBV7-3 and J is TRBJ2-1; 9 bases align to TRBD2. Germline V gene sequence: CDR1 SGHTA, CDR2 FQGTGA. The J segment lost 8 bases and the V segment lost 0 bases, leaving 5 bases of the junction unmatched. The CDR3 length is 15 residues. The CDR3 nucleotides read TGTGCCAGCAGCTTAACTAGCGGGAGATACTATGAGCAGTTCTTC. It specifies CASSLTSGRYYEQFF. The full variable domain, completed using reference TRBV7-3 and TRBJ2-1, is GAGVSQTPSNKVTEKGKYVELRCDPISGHTALYWYRQSLGQGPEFLIYFQGTGAADDSGLPNDRFFAVRPEGSVSTLKIQRTERGDSAVYLCASSLTSGRYYEQFFGPGTRLTVL.

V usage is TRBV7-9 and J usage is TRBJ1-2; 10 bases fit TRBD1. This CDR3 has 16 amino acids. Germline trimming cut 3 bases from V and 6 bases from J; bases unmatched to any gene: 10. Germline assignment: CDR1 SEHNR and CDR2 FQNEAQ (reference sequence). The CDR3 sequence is CASSFVPGQGNNGYTF. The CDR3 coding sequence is TGTGCCAGCAGCTTCGTCCCGGGACAGGGGAACAATGGCTACACCTTC.

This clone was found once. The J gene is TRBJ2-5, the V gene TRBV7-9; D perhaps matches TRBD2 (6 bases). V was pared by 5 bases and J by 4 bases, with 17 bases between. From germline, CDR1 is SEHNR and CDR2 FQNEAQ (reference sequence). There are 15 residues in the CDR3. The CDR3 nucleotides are TGTGCCAGCAGCCCTAATAGCGGCGGCTCAGAGACCCAGTACTTC. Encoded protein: CASSPNSGGSETQYF.

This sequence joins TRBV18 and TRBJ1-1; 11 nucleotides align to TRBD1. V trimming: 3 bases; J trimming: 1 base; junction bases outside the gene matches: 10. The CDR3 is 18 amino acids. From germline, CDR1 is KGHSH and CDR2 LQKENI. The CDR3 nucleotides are TGTGCCAGCTCACCTACAAGTTCGGGACAGGGGGAGAACACTGAAGCTTTCTTT. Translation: CASSPTSSGQGENTEAFF. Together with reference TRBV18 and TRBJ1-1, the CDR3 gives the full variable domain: NAGVMQNPRHLVRRRGQEARLRCSPMKGHSHVYWYRQLPEEGLKFMVYLQKENIIDESGMPKERFSAEFPKEGPSILRIQQVVRGDSAAYFCASSPTSSGQGENTEAFFGQGTRLTVV.

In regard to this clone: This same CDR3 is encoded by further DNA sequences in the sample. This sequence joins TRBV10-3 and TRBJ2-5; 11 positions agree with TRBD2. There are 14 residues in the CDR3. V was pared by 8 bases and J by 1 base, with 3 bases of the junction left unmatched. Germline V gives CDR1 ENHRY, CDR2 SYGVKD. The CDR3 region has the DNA TGTGCCATCGGGACTAGCGGAATCCAAGAGACCCAGTACTTC. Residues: CAIGTSGIQETQYF.